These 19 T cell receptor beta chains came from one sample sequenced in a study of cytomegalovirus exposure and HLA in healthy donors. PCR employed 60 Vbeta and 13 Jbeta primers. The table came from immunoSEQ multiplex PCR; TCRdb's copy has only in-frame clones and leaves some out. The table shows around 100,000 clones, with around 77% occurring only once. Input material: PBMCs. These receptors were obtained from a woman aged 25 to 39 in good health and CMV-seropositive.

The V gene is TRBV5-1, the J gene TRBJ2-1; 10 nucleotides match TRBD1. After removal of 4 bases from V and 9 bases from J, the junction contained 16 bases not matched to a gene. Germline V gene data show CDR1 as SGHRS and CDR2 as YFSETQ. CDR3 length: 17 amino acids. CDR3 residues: CASSRTTGTGAGGEQFF. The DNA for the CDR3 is TGCGCCAGCAGCCGAACCACCGGGACAGGGGCAGGTGGTGAGCAGTTCTTC. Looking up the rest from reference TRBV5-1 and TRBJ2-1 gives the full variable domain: KAGVTQTPRYLIKTRGQQVTLSCSPISGHRSVSWYQQTPGQGLQFLFEYFSETQRNKGNFPGRFSGRQFSNSRSEMNVSTLELGDSALYLCASSRTTGTGAGGEQFFGPGTRLTVL.

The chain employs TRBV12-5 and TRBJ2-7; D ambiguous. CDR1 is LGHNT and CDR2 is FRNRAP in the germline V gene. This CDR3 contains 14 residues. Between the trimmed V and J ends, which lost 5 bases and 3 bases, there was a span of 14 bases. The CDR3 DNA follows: TGTGCTAGTGGTCCTCGGGTGAATGACTACGAGCAGTACTTC. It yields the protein CASGPRVNDYEQYF.

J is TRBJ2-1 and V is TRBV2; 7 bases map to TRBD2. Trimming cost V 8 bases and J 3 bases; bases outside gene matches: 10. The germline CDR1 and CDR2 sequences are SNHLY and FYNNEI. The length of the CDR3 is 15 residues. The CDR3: CASFLLAASYNEQFF. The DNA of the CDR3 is TGTGCCAGCTTCCTTCTAGCGGCTAGCTACAATGAGCAGTTCTTC.

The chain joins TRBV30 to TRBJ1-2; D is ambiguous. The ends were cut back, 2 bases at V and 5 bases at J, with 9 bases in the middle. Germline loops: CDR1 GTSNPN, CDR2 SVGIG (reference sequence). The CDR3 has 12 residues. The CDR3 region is CAWSKTVYGYTF. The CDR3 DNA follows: TGTGCCTGGAGTAAAACAGTTTATGGCTACACCTTC.

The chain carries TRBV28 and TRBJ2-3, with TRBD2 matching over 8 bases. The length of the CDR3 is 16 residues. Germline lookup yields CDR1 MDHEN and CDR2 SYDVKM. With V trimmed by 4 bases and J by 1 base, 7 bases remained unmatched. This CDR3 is CASSSGGSSGTDTQYF. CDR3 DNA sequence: TGTGCCAGCAGTTCGGGAGGGTCTTCTGGCACAGATACGCAGTATTTT.

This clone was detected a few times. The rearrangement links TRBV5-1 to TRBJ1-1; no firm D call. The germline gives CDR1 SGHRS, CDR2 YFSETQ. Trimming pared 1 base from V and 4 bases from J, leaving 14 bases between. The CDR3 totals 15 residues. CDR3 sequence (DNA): TGCGCCAGCAGCTTGACCCCTGACAATAGCACTGAAGCTTTCTTT. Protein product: CASSLTPDNSTEAFF.

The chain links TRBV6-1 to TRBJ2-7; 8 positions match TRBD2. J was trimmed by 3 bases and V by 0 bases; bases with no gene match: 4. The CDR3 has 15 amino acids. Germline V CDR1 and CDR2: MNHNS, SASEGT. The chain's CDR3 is CASSEASSGYYEQYF. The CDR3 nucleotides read TGTGCCAGCAGTGAAGCCTCTAGCGGGTACTACGAGCAGTACTTC.

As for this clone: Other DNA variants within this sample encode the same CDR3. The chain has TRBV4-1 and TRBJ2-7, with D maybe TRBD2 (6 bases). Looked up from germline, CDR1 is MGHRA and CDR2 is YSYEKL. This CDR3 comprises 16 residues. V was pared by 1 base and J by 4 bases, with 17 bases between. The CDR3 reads CASSQAGRSLKYEQYF. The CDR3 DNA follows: TGCGCCAGCAGCCAAGCCGGGAGAAGCCTAAAATACGAGCAGTACTTC.

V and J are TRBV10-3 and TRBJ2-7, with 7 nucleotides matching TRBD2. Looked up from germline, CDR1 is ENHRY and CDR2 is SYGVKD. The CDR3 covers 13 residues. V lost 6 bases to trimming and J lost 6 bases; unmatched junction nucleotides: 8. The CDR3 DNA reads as TGTGCCATCAGCGACCTACTAGCGTCCGAGCAGTACTTC. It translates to CAISDLLASEQYF.

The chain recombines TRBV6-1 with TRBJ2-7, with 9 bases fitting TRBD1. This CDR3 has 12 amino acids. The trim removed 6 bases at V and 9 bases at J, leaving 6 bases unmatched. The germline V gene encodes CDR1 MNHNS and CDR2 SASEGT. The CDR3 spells CASRAGQGRQYF. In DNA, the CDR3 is TGTGCCAGCAGGGCCGGACAGGGGAGGCAGTACTTC.

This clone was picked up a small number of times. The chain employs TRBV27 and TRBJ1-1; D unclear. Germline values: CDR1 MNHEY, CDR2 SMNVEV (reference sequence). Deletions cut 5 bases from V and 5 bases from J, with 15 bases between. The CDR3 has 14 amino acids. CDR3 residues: CASSTRTRGTEAFF. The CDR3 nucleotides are TGTGCCAGCAGTACCCGGACCCGAGGGACTGAAGCTTTCTTT.

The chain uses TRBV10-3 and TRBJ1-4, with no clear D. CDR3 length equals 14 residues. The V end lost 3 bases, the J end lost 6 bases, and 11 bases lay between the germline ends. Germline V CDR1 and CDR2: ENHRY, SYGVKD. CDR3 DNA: TGTGCCATCAGTGACAGCCGAGGAGATGAAAAACTGTTTTTT. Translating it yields CAISDSRGDEKLFF.

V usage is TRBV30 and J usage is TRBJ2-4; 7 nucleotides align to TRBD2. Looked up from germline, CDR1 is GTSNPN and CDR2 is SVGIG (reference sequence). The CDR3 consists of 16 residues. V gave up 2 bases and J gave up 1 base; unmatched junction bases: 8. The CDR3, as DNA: TGTGCCTGGAGTCGGGGAGGGCCGTCGGCCAAAAACATTCAGTACTTC. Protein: CAWSRGGPSAKNIQYF.

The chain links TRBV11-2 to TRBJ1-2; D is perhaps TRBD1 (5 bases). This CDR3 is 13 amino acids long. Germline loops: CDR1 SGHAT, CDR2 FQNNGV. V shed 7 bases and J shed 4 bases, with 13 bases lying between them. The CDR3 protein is CASTITGGYGYTF. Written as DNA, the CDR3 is TGTGCCAGCACCATAACGGGGGGCTATGGCTACACCTTC.

In DNA form, the CDR3 reads TGTGCCAGCAGTTATATCCGTCGGGGAGGGGAAGAGACCCAGTACTTC. Encoded protein: CASSYIRRGGEETQYF. V usage is TRBV6-5 and J usage is TRBJ2-5, with 7 bases matching TRBD2. The ends lost 3 bases at V and 3 bases at J; junction bases unmatched: 10. Germline V CDR1 and CDR2: MNHEY, SVGAGI. The CDR3 length is 16 residues.

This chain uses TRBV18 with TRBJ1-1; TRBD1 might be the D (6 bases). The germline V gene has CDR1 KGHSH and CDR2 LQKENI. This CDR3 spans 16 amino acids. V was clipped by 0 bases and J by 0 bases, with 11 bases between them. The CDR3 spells CASSPPWGQMNTEAFF. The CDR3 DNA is TGTGCCAGCTCACCACCCTGGGGGCAGATGAACACTGAAGCTTTCTTT. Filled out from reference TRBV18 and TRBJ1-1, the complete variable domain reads NAGVMQNPRHLVRRRGQEARLRCSPMKGHSHVYWYRQLPEEGLKFMVYLQKENIIDESGMPKERFSAEFPKEGPSILRIQQVVRGDSAAYFCASSPPWGQMNTEAFFGQGTRLTVV.

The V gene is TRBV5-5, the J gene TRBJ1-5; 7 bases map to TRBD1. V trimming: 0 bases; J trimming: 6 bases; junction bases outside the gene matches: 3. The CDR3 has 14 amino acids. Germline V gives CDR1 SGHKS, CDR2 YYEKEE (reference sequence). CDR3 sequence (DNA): TGTGCCAGCAGCTTGGGAGGGGGCGGTCAGCCCCAGCATTTT. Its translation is CASSLGGGGQPQHF.

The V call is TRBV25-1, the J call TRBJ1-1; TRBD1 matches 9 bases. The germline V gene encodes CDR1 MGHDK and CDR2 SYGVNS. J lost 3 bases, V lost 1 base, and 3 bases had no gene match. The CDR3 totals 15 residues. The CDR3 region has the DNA TGTGCCAGCAGTGAATCCCGGACAGGGGACACTGAAGCTTTCTTT. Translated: CASSESRTGDTEAFF.

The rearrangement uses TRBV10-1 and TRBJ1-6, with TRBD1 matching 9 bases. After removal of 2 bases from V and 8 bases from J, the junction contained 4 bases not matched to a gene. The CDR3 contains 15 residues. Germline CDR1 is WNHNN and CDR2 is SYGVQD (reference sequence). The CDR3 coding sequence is TGCGCCAGCAGTGAGGGGGACAGGGCTTATTCACCCCTCCACTTT. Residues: CASSEGDRAYSPLHF.